Shown below are 8 T cell receptor beta chains from a single sample sequenced in a study of graft-versus-host responses after intestinal transplantation. These receptors are not linked to any known antigen. The table came from immunoSEQ multiplex PCR; TCRdb's copy has only in-frame clones and leaves some out. The table lists around 67,000 clones, 90% of them singletons, with less than 4.5% in the top ten. Sequences were derived from unstimulated CD8+ T cells sorted from spleen or lymph node cells, sampled before transplant. The source of these receptors is a human donor who was the organ donor for an intestinal transplant.

The J gene is TRBJ1-2, the V gene TRBV5-8; 7 bases fit TRBD1. CDR1 SGHTS and CDR2 YDEGEE come from the germline V gene. The CDR3 has 16 amino acids. After removal of 4 bases from V and 3 bases from J, the junction contained 12 bases not matched to a gene. The CDR3 DNA sequence: TGTGCCAGCAGCCTGGGGCGGGCCAGGGGGGACTATGGCTACACCTTC. Translated, it gives CASSLGRARGDYGYTF.

The genes are TRBV6-1 and TRBJ2-1; D gene ambiguous. The CDR3 length is 12 residues. V lost 8 bases and J 7 bases, leaving 12 bases between the germline ends. Germline V gene sequence: CDR1 MNHNS, CDR2 SASEGT. The CDR3 spells CASLHYLNEQFF. The CDR3 nucleotides read TGTGCCAGCTTACACTATCTGAATGAGCAGTTCTTC.

V gene TRBV11-3 combines with J gene TRBJ2-3; no definite D call. Deletions cut 1 base from V and 1 base from J, with 9 bases between. Germline V lookup: CDR1 SGHNT, CDR2 YENEEA. The CDR3 is 15 amino acids. The CDR3 loop is CASSLGAAGTDTQYF. Written as DNA, the CDR3 is TGTGCCAGCAGCTTAGGGGCAGCTGGCACAGATACGCAGTATTTT.

The V call is TRBV2, the J call TRBJ2-3, with 7 bases matching TRBD2. J lost 2 bases, V lost 7 bases, and 12 bases had no gene match. This CDR3 has 16 amino acids. Per germline, CDR1 SNHLY and CDR2 FYNNEI. CDR3 amino acids: CASNLDTGGTTDTQYF. The DNA for the CDR3 is TGTGCCAGCAATCTGGATACGGGGGGTACCACAGATACGCAGTATTTT.

The J gene is TRBJ2-2, the V gene TRBV4-3; TRBD1 agrees at 9 bases. This CDR3 region has 15 residues. V trimming: 3 bases; J trimming: 3 bases; junction bases outside the gene matches: 2. CDR1 and CDR2 from the germline V gene are LGHNA and YSLEER. The CDR3 nucleotides read TGCGCCAGCAGCCAGGACAGGGGCGACACCGGGGAGCTGTTTTTT. Translation: CASSQDRGDTGELFF.

This chain joins TRBV2 and TRBJ1-5; 11 nucleotides match TRBD1. Germline CDR1 is SNHLY and CDR2 is FYNNEI. V trimming: 6 bases; J trimming: 1 base; junction bases outside the gene matches: 11. This CDR3 spans 18 amino acids. The CDR3 DNA follows: TGTGCCAGCAGCACCCATCCGGACAGGGGGCGCAGCAATCAGCCCCAGCATTTT. It specifies CASSTHPDRGRSNQPQHF.

The V and J genes are TRBV9 and TRBJ2-1; D remains ambiguous. The germline V gene encodes CDR1 SGDLS and CDR2 YYNGEE. The CDR3 is made up of 13 amino acids. The germline V and J ends were trimmed by 0 bases and 6 bases, with 7 bases remaining between them. The CDR3 here is CASSVVAPNEQFF. The CDR3 DNA follows: TGTGCCAGCAGCGTAGTGGCCCCCAATGAGCAGTTCTTC.

The chain combines TRBV27 with TRBJ2-1; TRBD2 aligns across 11 bases. CDR3 size: 13 residues. Trimming cost V 6 bases and J 10 bases; bases outside gene matches: 5. CDR1 MNHEY and CDR2 SMNVEV come from the germline V gene (reference sequence). Here the CDR3 reads CASRVAGGREQFF. The CDR3 DNA reads TGTGCCAGCAGGGTAGCGGGGGGGCGGGAGCAGTTCTTC.